This section outlines one T cell receptor beta chain sequence together with its context. This clonotype has only a few counts. What antigen it recognizes has not been identified. No much larger clone exists at a distance of one base, and base qualities are not known. At the junction V is shortened by 4 bases and J by 5 bases; bases outside the gene matches: 8. As encoded in the germline V gene, CDR1 is KGHDR while CDR2 is SFDVKD. The CDR3 spans 16 residues, from the cysteine through the phenylalanine. Only CDR3 DNA is held: 48 bases, read in frame from base 1. These data come from a study of identical twins listed by TCRdb under 2016. Describing the broader study: TCR alpha and beta repertoires from monozygotic twins, unrelated adults of various ages and cord blood were deep-sequenced to test whether fetal clonotypes persist. Replicate twin experiments were performed at different times using different library preparation protocols to rule out contamination. What the research found in general, with its limitations: Fewer insertions were carried by abundant cord blood beta clonotypes; a weaker similar trend was observed in young adult naive repertoires, while no such trend was observed in memory repertoires. In monozygotic twins, out-of-frame TCR alpha sharing was systematically underestimated by recombination models, although the models agreed with sharing between unrelated individuals. Excess twin sharing in beta out-of-frame sequences was weaker because fewer shared sequences lowered the signal-to-noise ratio. Invariant T cells such as MAIT and iNKT could partly confound zero-insertion analyses, though diverse VJ usage argued against this for most clonotypes. Compared with coincidental sharing between unrelated individuals, an excess of low generation-probability sequences was observed among out-of-frame TCR alpha sequences shared between twins. Conclusions relied on cross-sectional statistical analysis, since the same donors could not be followed over many years.

Only healthy Caucasian donors were included. Three unrelated non-twin adults were additionally sequenced: a male aged 18 to 30, a male aged 50 to 59 and a female aged 50 to 59. Miltenyi CD45RO+ enrichment and human naive T-cell isolation kits were used to isolate memory (CD45RO+) and naive T cells from PBMC. Library preparation used 5' RACE. Sequencing was performed on an Illumina HiSeq 2000. Template switching introduced a universal primer binding site; the final cDNA contained a unique molecular identifier, enabling accurate counting of TCR cDNA molecules. Specific primers in the conserved constant-segment region were used to synthesize first-strand cDNA for the TCR alpha and beta chains. To control for contamination, each cDNA library was double barcoded with a SMART-Mk sample barcode plus Illumina barcodes. Two successive PCR steps introduced TruSeq adapter sequences along with Illumina sample barcodes. The TCR alpha and beta cDNA libraries were sequenced on the Illumina HiSeq platform using custom primers. The paper's data handling went like this. Unique molecular identifiers were extracted from raw reads with MiGEC, and CDR3 positions were determined with MiXCR. For each individual, recombination models were inferred using an EM algorithm with the repgenHMM and IGoR tools. The tcR package in R was used for shared clonotype analysis, with sharing normalized by the product of cloneset sizes. Out-of-frame nonproductive sequences were analyzed to study raw recombination free of thymic and clonal selection effects. TCRdb applied fastp at Q25 and MiXCR to the public reads, then kept only in-frame beta chains. Identical CDR3 proteins give one entry, which carries the most common genes and DNA. These V and J calls derive from TCRdb rather than the authors' analysis. For this sample there are a few hundred thousand distinct CDR3 sequences; about 9% appear just once. The top ten clonotypes cover 8% to 9.5% of the sample.

Sequences were obtained from naive T cells sorted from blood. What the cell subset or site label conveys for this sample: cells isolated with a human naive T-cell isolation kit. Rearrangement joined TRBV24-1 to TRBJ2-3; 10 nucleotides in the junction match TRBD1. This TCR derives from a woman aged 50 to 60 in good health. This receptor has the CDR3 CATSDLRQGAGDTQYF. The nucleotide sequence is given as TGTGCCACCAGTGACTTGAGACAGGGGGCTGGAGATACGCAGTATTTT.